This TCR beta chain is from a study of cytomegalovirus exposure and HLA in healthy donors. Both 60 Vbeta primers and 13 Jbeta primers went into the PCR. Measured with immunoSEQ multiplex PCR; TCRdb has only the in-frame clones, and not every one. This table has 150,000 or so clones, 65% to 80% appearing once. About this clone: Its antigen is unknown.

Study-wide points: Sequence variants that were highly shared formed a cluster that was likely a sequencing artifact. Most TCR sequences proved rare, with some public TCRs found in many donors. The classifier reportedly diagnosed cytomegalovirus status with high sensitivity and specificity. The study recorded about 160 TCR beta chains that were cytomegalovirus-associated.

The sequenced material came from PBMCs. This TCR came from a male donor in good health and CMV-seronegative.

The CDR3 here is CASSQVGDSPLHF. In DNA, the CDR3 is TGTGCCAGCAGCCAAGTAGGAGATTCACCCCTCCACTTT. J is TRBJ1-6 and V is TRBV14; D ambiguous. There are 13 residues in the CDR3. The germline gives CDR1 SGHDN, CDR2 FVKESK. Trimming stripped 1 base from V and 8 bases from J, with 6 bases between.